The 11 T cell receptor beta chains below were found in one sample sequenced in a study of CD8 T cells in ankylosing spondylitis. Each CDR3 protein gets one entry after TCRdb re-called the 5' RACE reads with MiXCR. The repertoire holds approximately 220,000 distinct CDR3 sequences, with approximately 10% as singletons. What was sequenced was blood, either unsorted or a sorted T cell fraction (not recorded which). The receptors were sampled from a male donor with ankylosing spondylitis or in good health (not recorded which).

The chain joins TRBV7-2 to TRBJ2-2, with 7 nucleotides matching TRBD1. The CDR3 covers 18 residues. V lost 1 base, J lost 5 bases, and 13 bases stayed unmatched. Germline-derived CDR1 and CDR2 are SGHTA and FQGNSA. The CDR3 here is CASSLGQRRQGYTGELFF. CDR3 sequence (DNA): TGTGCCAGCAGCTTAGGGCAACGGAGACAGGGATATACCGGGGAGCTGTTTTTT.

This clonotype was observed a few times. The chain links TRBV28 to TRBJ1-5; D not resolved. Trimming cost V 6 bases and J 0 bases, with 18 bases left between them. This CDR3 contains 17 residues. The germline CDR1 and CDR2 sequences are MDHEN and SYDVKM. The CDR3 sequence: CASSPLGRSLSNQPQHF. The CDR3 DNA sequence: TGTGCCAGCAGCCCCTTGGGTCGCTCCCTTAGCAATCAGCCCCAGCATTTT.

This chain joins TRBV3-1 and TRBJ2-7, with 7 bases that match TRBD2. Germline CDR1 LGHDT, CDR2 YNNKEL (reference sequence). V lost 1 base and J lost 0; bases outside the gene matches: 3. The CDR3 spans 15 residues. CDR3 in amino acids: CASSQGAGSSYEQYF. Here the CDR3 DNA reads TGTGCCAGCAGCCAAGGAGCGGGGAGCTCCTACGAGCAGTACTTC.

This clonotype was counted between two and nine times. This rearrangement joins TRBV5-1 to TRBJ2-1; 10 bases align to TRBD2. V lost 4 bases and J lost 7; bases outside the gene matches: 5. From germline, CDR1 is SGHRS and CDR2 YFSETQ. The length of the CDR3 is 14 residues. The CDR3 region is CASSTAAGGNEQFF. The CDR3 DNA reads TGCGCCAGCAGCACCGCAGCGGGGGGGAATGAGCAGTTCTTC.

This clonotype was found many times. The chain recombines TRBV9 with TRBJ1-1; D unresolved. The CDR3 runs to 13 residues. Looked up from germline, CDR1 is SGDLS and CDR2 is YYNGEE. Trimming removed 3 bases from V and 4 bases from J, with 10 bases in between. The CDR3 region is CASSASSFTEAFF. The CDR3 nucleotides are TGTGCCAGCAGCGCCTCATCGTTCACTGAAGCTTTCTTT.

This clonotype was observed many times. V is TRBV20-1 and J is TRBJ2-5; 7 bases are a match to TRBD2. Germline CDR1 reads DFQATT; CDR2 reads SNEGSKA (reference sequence). Trimming removed 1 base from V and 5 bases from J; junction bases left unmatched: 7. This CDR3 region has 14 residues. The CDR3, as DNA: TGCAGTGCTAGAGCCCCAAGCGGGGACGAGACCCAGTACTTC. Its translation: CSARAPSGDETQYF.

The gene calls are TRBV18 and TRBJ2-5; 7 bases map to TRBD1. Germline V lookup: CDR1 KGHSH, CDR2 LQKENI. The CDR3 spans 15 residues. V lost 7 bases to trimming and J lost 4 bases; unmatched junction nucleotides: 12. As DNA, the CDR3 is TGTGCCAGCTGCGACAATTACGACAGGGCAGAGACCCAGTACTTC. Its translation: CASCDNYDRAETQYF.

There are many counts of this clonotype. The CDR3, as DNA: TGCAGTGCTAGGATACAGGGCAGTTCCTACGAGCAGTACTTC. Protein: CSARIQGSSYEQYF. The rearrangement uses TRBV20-1 and TRBJ2-7; TRBD1 might be the D (6 bases). The V and J ends lost 3 bases and 1 base respectively, with 13 bases between them. The germline V gene has CDR1 DFQATT and CDR2 SNEGSKA (reference sequence). The CDR3 sequence is 14 residues long.

This clonotype has more than one count but fewer than ten. The chain is built from TRBV9 and TRBJ2-1; 9 bases fit TRBD2. J gave up 8 bases and V 4 bases, and 10 bases lay outside the gene matches. The CDR3 runs to 15 residues. Germline loops: CDR1 SGDLS, CDR2 YYNGEE. CDR3 protein: CASSLQRGAGDEQFF. CDR3 DNA: TGTGCCAGCAGCCTCCAGCGGGGGGCCGGGGATGAGCAGTTCTTC. Combining the CDR3 with reference TRBV9 and TRBJ2-1 gives the whole variable domain DSGVTQTPKHLITATGQRVTLRCSPRSGDLSVYWYQQSLDQGLQFLIQYYNGEERAKGNILERFSAQQFPDLHSELNLSSLELGDSALYFCASSLQRGAGDEQFFGPGTRLTVL.

Note on this clonotype: A read error is possible here, since a much larger clone lies one base away. This chain links TRBV3-1 with TRBJ1-5, with 7 bases fitting TRBD1. Germline CDR1 LGHDT, CDR2 YNNKEL (reference sequence). The ends lost 1 base at V and 5 bases at J; junction bases unmatched: 8. This CDR3 region has 16 residues. CDR3 in amino acids: CASSQGGTEADQPQHF. The CDR3 DNA reads as TGTGCCAGCAGCCAAGGTGGGACAGAGGCGGATCAGCCCCAGCATTTT.

In its sample, this clonotype was seen many times. The chain couples TRBV6-1 to TRBJ2-5; 10 bases map to TRBD2. CDR3 length equals 14 residues. Germline values: CDR1 MNHNS, CDR2 SASEGT. V was pared by 11 bases and J by 3 bases, with 9 bases of the junction left unmatched. CDR3 in amino acids: CAAHGTSAKETQYF. CDR3 DNA: TGTGCCGCCCACGGGACTAGCGCAAAAGAGACCCAGTACTTC.